The sequence of this T cell receptor (beta chain) was determined in a study of cytotoxic CD8 clonotypes in ibrutinib-treated CLL. Study at large: After a median around 11 months on treatment (6 to 36), response samples were drawn. Averaging across samples gave roughly 230,000 productive templates and roughly 100,000 productive rearrangements.

The CDR3 totals 16 residues. With 1 base clipped from V and 7 bases from J, the junction kept 8 bases outside the gene matches. Germline CDR1 is SGHRS and CDR2 is YFSETQ. General study points: Treatment saw public clonotypes, which were uncommon, either contract or stay stable. Pretreatment clonality was elevated relative to age-matched healthy donors and paralleled circulating CD8+ T-cell counts.

Some clones are missing from TCRdb's copy, which holds only in-frame ones; the method was immunoSEQ multiplex PCR. Found here are approximately 340,000 clones, over 55% of them singletons; the top ten hold about 6.7%. Comments on this clone: The antigen remains unidentified.

V is TRBV5-1 and J is TRBJ1-6; TRBD1 agrees at 7 bases. The sequencing here drew on PBMCs, taken after 36 months of ibrutinib treatment. The clonotype comes from a human donor with chronic lymphocytic leukemia. The CDR3: CASSLQGWGQNSPLHF. The CDR3 nucleotides are TGCGCCAGCAGCTTGCAAGGCTGGGGACAGAATTCACCCCTCCACTTT. The variable domain in full, completed from reference TRBV5-1 and TRBJ1-6, reads KAGVTQTPRYLIKTRGQQVTLSCSPISGHRSVSWYQQTPGQGLQFLFEYFSETQRNKGNFPGRFSGRQFSNSRSEMNVSTLELGDSALYLCASSLQGWGQNSPLHFGNGTRLTVT.